This T cell receptor beta chain was found in a study of OX40 agonist ivuxolimab in advanced cancers. Study as a whole: Ivuxolimab, which patients received intravenously every 2 weeks, was dosed at 0.01 to 10 mg/kg. Findings of the study overall: By week 6 at 0.1 to 3.0 mg/kg, blood CD4+ and CD8+ T cells had expanded clonally. At 0.1-3.0 mg/kg, partial responders had clonal expansion among the lowest observed.

The CDR3 spans 12 residues. V was shortened by 1 base and J by 3 bases, with 1 base between the two germline ends. Germline CDR1 SGHVS, CDR2 FNYEAQ. Points on this clone: Antigen: not known.

TCRdb keeps only in-frame clones here, not all; method: immunoSEQ multiplex PCR. The sample includes more than 35,000 clones, more than 70% of them seen just once. Sequencing was performed on CD4+ or CD8+ T cells sorted from blood, taken in a trial of the OX40 agonist ivuxolimab. This receptor was obtained from an adult with an advanced solid tumor such as melanoma, head and neck, liver or kidney cancer. The chain carries TRBV7-6 and TRBJ1-3; the D is unclear. The CDR3 DNA follows: TGTGCCAGCAGCTTAGGTGGAAACACCATATATTTT. This codes for CASSLGGNTIYF.